This T cell receptor beta chain was recorded in a study of T cell responses to AZD1222 COVID-19 vaccine. The overall study: Second-dose timings of about 4 or about 12 weeks were pooled.

Notes on this clone: Its antigen is unknown.

Overall study findings and caveats: Variant regions that are unmutated are reportedly the target of nearly half of spike-specific TCRs. Clonal diversity was possibly underestimated, and white British individuals and females predominated among donors.

The repertoire was sequenced with immunoSEQ multiplex PCR; TCRdb's copy has only in-frame clones and lacks some. Here the sample spans roughly 77,000 clones, around nine tenths being singletons. The sample in question was peripheral blood, obtained on day 0 of AZD1222 vaccination. The TCR was taken from an adult in good health.

The DNA for the CDR3 is TGTGCCAGCAGTGTGGAGGGGCTTGACTACAATGAGCAGTTCTTC. It yields the protein CASSVEGLDYNEQFF. This chain uses TRBV2 with TRBJ2-1, with a weak D call TRBD2 (6 bases). Looked up from germline, CDR1 is SNHLY and CDR2 is FYNNEI. The CDR3 is made up of 15 amino acids. The V and J ends lost 4 bases and 3 bases respectively, with 13 bases between them.